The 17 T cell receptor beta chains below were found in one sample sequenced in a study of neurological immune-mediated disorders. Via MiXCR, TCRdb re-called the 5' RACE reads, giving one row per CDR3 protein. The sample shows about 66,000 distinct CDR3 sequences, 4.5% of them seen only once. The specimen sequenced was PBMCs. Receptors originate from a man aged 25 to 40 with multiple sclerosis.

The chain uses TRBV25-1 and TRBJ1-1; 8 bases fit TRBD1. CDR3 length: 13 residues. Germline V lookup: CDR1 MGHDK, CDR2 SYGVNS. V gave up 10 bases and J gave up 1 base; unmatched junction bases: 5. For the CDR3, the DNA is TGTGCCACCAGCGACAGGGGGAACACTGAAGCTTTCTTT. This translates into CATSDRGNTEAFF.

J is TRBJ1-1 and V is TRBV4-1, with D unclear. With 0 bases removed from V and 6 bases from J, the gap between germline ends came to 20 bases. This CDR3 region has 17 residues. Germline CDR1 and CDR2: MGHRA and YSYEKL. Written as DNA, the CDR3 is TGCGCCAGCAGCCAAGACCCCTGGTCAGGTGGTCGTGCTGAAGCTTTCTTT. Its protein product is CASSQDPWSGGRAEAFF.

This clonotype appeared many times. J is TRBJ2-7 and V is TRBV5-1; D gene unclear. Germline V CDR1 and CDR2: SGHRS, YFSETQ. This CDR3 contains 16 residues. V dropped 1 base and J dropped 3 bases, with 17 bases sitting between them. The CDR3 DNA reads TGCGCCAGCAGCTTGAGAGGCGGACGTAAGAACTACGAGCAGTACTTC. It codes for CASSLRGGRKNYEQYF. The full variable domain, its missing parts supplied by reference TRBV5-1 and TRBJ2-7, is KAGVTQTPRYLIKTRGQQVTLSCSPISGHRSVSWYQQTPGQGLQFLFEYFSETQRNKGNFPGRFSGRQFSNSRSEMNVSTLELGDSALYLCASSLRGGRKNYEQYFGPGTRLTVT.

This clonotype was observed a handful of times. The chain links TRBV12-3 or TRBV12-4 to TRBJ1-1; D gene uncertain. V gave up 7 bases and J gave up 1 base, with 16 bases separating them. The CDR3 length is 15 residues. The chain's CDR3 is CASTLRRVGNTEAFF. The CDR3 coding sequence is TGTGCCAGCACCCTACGAAGAGTGGGGAACACTGAAGCTTTCTTT.

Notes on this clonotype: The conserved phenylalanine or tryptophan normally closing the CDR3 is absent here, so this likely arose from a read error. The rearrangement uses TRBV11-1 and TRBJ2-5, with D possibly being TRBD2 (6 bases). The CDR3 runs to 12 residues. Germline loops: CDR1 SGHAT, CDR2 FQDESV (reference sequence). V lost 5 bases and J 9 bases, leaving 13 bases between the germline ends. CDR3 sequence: CASSPRRGAQYI. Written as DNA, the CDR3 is TGTGCCAGCAGCCCCCGGCGGGGTGCCCAGTACATC.

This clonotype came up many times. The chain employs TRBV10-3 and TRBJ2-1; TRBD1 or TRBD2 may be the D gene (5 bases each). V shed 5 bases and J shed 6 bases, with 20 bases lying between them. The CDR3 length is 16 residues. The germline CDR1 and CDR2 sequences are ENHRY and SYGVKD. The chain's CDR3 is CAISSHRDAVRNEQFF. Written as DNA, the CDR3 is TGTGCCATCAGTTCACATCGGGACGCTGTTCGCAATGAGCAGTTCTTC.

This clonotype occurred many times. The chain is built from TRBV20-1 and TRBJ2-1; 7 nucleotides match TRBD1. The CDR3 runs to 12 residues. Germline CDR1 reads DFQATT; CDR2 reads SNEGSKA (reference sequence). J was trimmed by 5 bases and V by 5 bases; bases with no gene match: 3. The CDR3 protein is CSASGGNNEQFF. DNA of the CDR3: TGCAGTGCTTCAGGGGGAAACAATGAGCAGTTCTTC.

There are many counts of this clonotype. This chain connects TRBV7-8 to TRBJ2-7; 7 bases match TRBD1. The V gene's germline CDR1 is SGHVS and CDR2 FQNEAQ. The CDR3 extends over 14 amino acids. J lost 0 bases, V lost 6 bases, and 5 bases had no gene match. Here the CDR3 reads CASSGTESSYEQYV. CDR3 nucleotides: TGTGCCAGCAGTGGGACAGAGAGCTCCTACGAGCAGTACGTC.

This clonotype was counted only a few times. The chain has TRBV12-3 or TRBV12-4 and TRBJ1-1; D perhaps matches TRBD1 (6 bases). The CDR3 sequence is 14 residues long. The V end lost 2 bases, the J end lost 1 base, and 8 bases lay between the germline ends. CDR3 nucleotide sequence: TGTGCCAGCAGTTTAAGGGACAAGAACACTGAAGCTTTCTTT. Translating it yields CASSLRDKNTEAFF.

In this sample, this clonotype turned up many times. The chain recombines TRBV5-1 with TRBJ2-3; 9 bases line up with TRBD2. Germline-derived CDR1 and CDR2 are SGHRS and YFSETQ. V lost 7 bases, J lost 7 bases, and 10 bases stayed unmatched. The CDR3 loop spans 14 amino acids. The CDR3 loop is CASSDGSGGNTQYF. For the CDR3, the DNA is TGCGCCAGCTCGGATGGTAGCGGGGGCAATACGCAGTATTTT. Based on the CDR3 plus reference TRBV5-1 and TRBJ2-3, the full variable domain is KAGVTQTPRYLIKTRGQQVTLSCSPISGHRSVSWYQQTPGQGLQFLFEYFSETQRNKGNFPGRFSGRQFSNSRSEMNVSTLELGDSALYLCASSDGSGGNTQYFGPGTRLTVL.

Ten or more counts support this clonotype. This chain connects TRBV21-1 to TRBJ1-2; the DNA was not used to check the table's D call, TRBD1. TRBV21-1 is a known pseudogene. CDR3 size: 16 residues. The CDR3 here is CASSKREGQGVCGYTF. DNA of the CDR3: TGTGCCAGCAGCAAAAGAGAGGGACAGGGGGTGTGTGGCTACACCTTC.

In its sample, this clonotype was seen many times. CDR3 in amino acids: CASSPEGASYGYTF. CDR3 DNA: TGTGCCAGCAGCCCGGAGGGGGCGAGCTATGGCTACACCTTC. The J gene is TRBJ1-2, the V gene TRBV5-5; 7 bases map to TRBD1. V dropped 4 bases and J dropped 4; count of bases not matched to a gene: 7. Germline V gene lookup returns CDR1 SGHKS and CDR2 YYEKEE (reference sequence). CDR3 size: 14 residues.

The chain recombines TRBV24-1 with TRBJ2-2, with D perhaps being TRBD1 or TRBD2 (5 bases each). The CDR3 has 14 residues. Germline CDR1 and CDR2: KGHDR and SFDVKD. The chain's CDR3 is CATAPGPNTGELFF. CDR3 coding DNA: TGTGCAACGGCACCGGGACCAAACACCGGGGAGCTGTTTTTT.

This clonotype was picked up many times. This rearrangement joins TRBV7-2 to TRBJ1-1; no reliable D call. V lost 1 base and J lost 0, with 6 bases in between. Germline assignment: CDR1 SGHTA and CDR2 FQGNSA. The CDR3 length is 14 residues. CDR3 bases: TGTGCCAGCAGCTTAGTTGTCTTGAACACTGAAGCTTTCTTT. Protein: CASSLVVLNTEAFF.

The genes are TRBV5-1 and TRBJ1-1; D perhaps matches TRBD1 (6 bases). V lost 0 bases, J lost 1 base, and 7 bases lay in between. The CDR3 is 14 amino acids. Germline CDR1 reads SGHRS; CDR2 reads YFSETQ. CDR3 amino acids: CASSLGGQNTEAFF. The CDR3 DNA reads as TGCGCCAGCAGCTTGGGGGGACAGAACACTGAAGCTTTCTTT.

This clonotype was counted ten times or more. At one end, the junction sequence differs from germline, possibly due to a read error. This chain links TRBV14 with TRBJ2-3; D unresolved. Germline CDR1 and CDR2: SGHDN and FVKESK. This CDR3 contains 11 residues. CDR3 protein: CASSYTDTQYF. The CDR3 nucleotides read TGCGCCAGCAGCTATACAGATACGCAGTATTTT.

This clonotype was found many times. The CDR3 reads CSARDPQRSGQFF. The CDR3 bases are TGCAGTGCTAGAGACCCGCAGAGGTCGGGGCAGTTCTTC. The V call is TRBV20-1, the J call TRBJ2-1; D gene ambiguous. The CDR3 extends over 13 amino acids. Germline V lookup: CDR1 DFQATT, CDR2 SNEGSKA (reference sequence). Trimming took off 0 bases at V and 12 bases at J, with 15 bases between the two ends.